Listed here are 28 T cell receptor beta chains from one sample, sequenced in a study of T cell responses to AZD1222 COVID-19 vaccine. The table came from immunoSEQ multiplex PCR; TCRdb's copy has only in-frame clones and leaves some out. This table holds fewer than 150,000 clones, roughly 84% found once. The input for sequencing was peripheral blood, taken on day 0 of AZD1222 vaccination. The source of these receptors is an adult in good health.

The chain uses TRBV12-5 and TRBJ2-1; 12 nucleotides align to TRBD2. Germline V gene sequence: CDR1 LGHNT, CDR2 FRNRAP. The CDR3 runs to 16 residues. V was pared by 5 bases and J by 7 bases, with 9 bases of the junction left unmatched. The CDR3 sequence is CASGIASGGAGNEQFF. The CDR3 region has the DNA TGTGCTAGTGGTATCGCTAGCGGGGGGGCAGGGAATGAGCAGTTCTTC.

The chain has TRBV20-1 and TRBJ2-3, with D possibly being TRBD2 (5 bases). Germline CDR1 reads DFQATT; CDR2 reads SNEGSKA (reference sequence). Deletions cut 6 bases from V and 8 bases from J, with 12 bases between. This CDR3 contains 11 residues. CDR3 protein: CSAQLGGTQYF. DNA for the CDR3: TGCAGTGCCCAACTAGGCGGTACGCAGTATTTT.

CDR3 DNA: TGTGCCAGCAGCTACCGGGACGGAGGCTATGGCTACACCTTC. Translating it yields CASSYRDGGYGYTF. V usage is TRBV7-8 and J usage is TRBJ1-2; D possibly corresponds to TRBD1 (5 bases). CDR3 length: 14 residues. Between the trimmed V and J ends, which lost 4 bases and 4 bases, there was a span of 13 bases. CDR1 is SGHVS, CDR2 FQNEAQ, per germline.

This sequence joins TRBV7-2 and TRBJ2-3; TRBD2 agrees at 16 bases. The V gene end was trimmed by 4 bases and the J gene end by 2 bases; junction bases not matched to a gene: 3. This CDR3 has 17 amino acids. Per germline, CDR1 SGHTA and CDR2 FQGNSA. Here the CDR3 DNA reads TGTGCCAGCAGCTCTGGGACTAGCGGGGGGGCCACAGATACGCAGTATTTT. Its translation is CASSSGTSGGATDTQYF.

The chain couples TRBV6-1 to TRBJ1-6, with D perhaps matching TRBD1 (5 bases). V was trimmed by 2 bases and J by 7 bases, leaving 12 bases between them. This CDR3 has 15 amino acids. Germline assignment: CDR1 MNHNS and CDR2 SASEGT. CDR3 nucleotides: TGTGCCAGCAGTGAAATAGCCAGGGTAAATTCACCCCTCCACTTT. Translated, it gives CASSEIARVNSPLHF.

The rearrangement links TRBV3-1 (or the pseudogene TRBV3-2) to TRBJ2-3; 10 positions match TRBD2. Per germline, CDR1 LGHDT and CDR2 YNNKEL (reference sequence). This CDR3 spans 20 amino acids. Germline trimming cut 0 bases from V and 6 bases from J; bases unmatched to any gene: 18. The CDR3 DNA follows: TGTGCCAGCAGCCAAGAACATCGAGGCGGGGCTAGCGGGGGCTGGGATACGCAGTATTTT. Amino acids: CASSQEHRGGASGGWDTQYF.

The V call is TRBV7-8, the J call TRBJ2-3, with 10 positions matching TRBD2. The V gene's germline CDR1 is SGHVS and CDR2 FQNEAQ. CDR3 size: 16 residues. The V and J ends lost 4 bases and 2 bases, in that order; junction bases with no gene match: 6. The CDR3 DNA is TGTGCCAGCAGCTCTAGCGGGGGCTTTCTCACAGATACGCAGTATTTT. It encodes CASSSSGGFLTDTQYF.

This chain joins TRBV5-5 and TRBJ1-1, with D unresolved. Between the trimmed V and J ends, which lost 2 bases and 7 bases, there was a span of 9 bases. Germline CDR1 and CDR2: SGHKS and YYEKEE (reference sequence). The CDR3 length is 12 residues. Here the CDR3 reads CASSFQGFEAFF. In nucleotides, the CDR3 is TGTGCCAGCAGCTTTCAAGGGTTTGAAGCTTTCTTT.

The chain is built from TRBV28 and TRBJ2-7; 7 bases are a match to TRBD2. V trimming: 7 bases; J trimming: 5 bases; junction bases outside the gene matches: 8. This CDR3 spans 13 amino acids. Per germline, CDR1 MDHEN and CDR2 SYDVKM. CDR3 loop: CASTGGGSHEQYF. DNA of the CDR3: TGTGCCAGCACGGGCGGCGGGAGTCACGAGCAGTACTTC.

The V and J genes are TRBV28 and TRBJ1-1, with no clear D. The CDR3 has 14 residues. The germline V and J ends were trimmed by 4 bases and 0 bases, with 9 bases remaining between them. CDR1 MDHEN and CDR2 SYDVKM come from the germline V gene. CDR3 region: CASSSLQVNTEAFF. CDR3 DNA sequence: TGTGCCAGCAGTTCTCTCCAGGTGAACACTGAAGCTTTCTTT.

This clone was observed a single time. The rearrangement joins TRBV27 to TRBJ2-1, with D unclear. The CDR3 loop spans 12 amino acids. CDR1 and CDR2 from the germline V gene are MNHEY and SMNVEV (reference sequence). The V and J ends lost 6 bases and 9 bases respectively, with 12 bases between them. The CDR3 sequence: CASSTIASEQFF. The DNA for the CDR3 is TGTGCCAGCAGCACCATCGCAAGTGAGCAGTTCTTC.

The V gene is TRBV12-5, the J gene TRBJ2-1, with D maybe TRBD1 (6 bases). CDR3 length: 15 amino acids. The germline V and J ends were trimmed by 3 bases and 5 bases, with 14 bases remaining between them. Germline CDR1 reads LGHNT; CDR2 reads FRNRAP. The CDR3 DNA reads TGTGCTAGTGGTTTAGGCTTTGGGGGCCACAATGAGCAGTTCTTC. Translated, it gives CASGLGFGGHNEQFF. The complete variable domain, with remaining parts taken from reference TRBV12-5 and TRBJ2-1, reads DARVTQTPRHKVTEMGQEVTMRCQPILGHNTVFWYRQTMMQGLELLAYFRNRAPLDDSGMPKDRFSAEMPDATLATLKIQPSEPRDSAVYFCASGLGFGGHNEQFFGPGTRLTVL.

The DNA for the CDR3 is TGTGCCAGCAGCTTGAGAGGGGAAGACTATGGCTACACCTTC. It codes for CASSLRGEDYGYTF. V usage is TRBV5-5 and J usage is TRBJ1-2; tentative D call: TRBD1 (5 bases). Germline V lookup: CDR1 SGHKS, CDR2 YYEKEE (reference sequence). Trimming pared 1 base from V and 3 bases from J, leaving 10 bases between. There are 14 residues in the CDR3.

The chain carries TRBV5-1 and TRBJ2-7; 11 nucleotides match TRBD2. With V trimmed by 4 bases and J by 0 bases, 6 bases remained unmatched. The germline V gene encodes CDR1 SGHRS and CDR2 YFSETQ. CDR3 length: 16 amino acids. The DNA for the CDR3 is TGCGCCAGCAGCCCCGGACTAGCGGGCCGCTCCTACGAGCAGTACTTC. It codes for CASSPGLAGRSYEQYF.

This chain joins TRBV25-1 and TRBJ2-7; TRBD2 matches at 11 bases. This CDR3 has 15 residues. From germline, CDR1 is MGHDK and CDR2 SYGVNS. Unmatched junction bases numbered 0, after V lost 2 bases and J lost 0 bases. CDR3 region: CASSELAGGSYEQYF. CDR3 in DNA: TGTGCCAGCAGTGAACTAGCGGGAGGCTCCTACGAGCAGTACTTC.

Points on this clone: The junction departs from the called germline gene at one end, perhaps through a read error. The V and J genes are TRBV6-5 and TRBJ2-1; 10 nucleotides agree with TRBD2. The V gene's germline CDR1 is MNHEY and CDR2 SVGAGI. The CDR3 consists of 14 residues. The CDR3 protein is CASSDSGTSDEQFF. The CDR3, as DNA: TGTGCCAGCAGTGACTCCGGGACTAGCGATGAGCAGTTCTTC.

J is TRBJ2-7 and V is TRBV7-2, with D possibly matching TRBD1 (6 bases). Germline CDR1 is SGHTA and CDR2 is FQGNSA. The CDR3 consists of 13 residues. The V end lost 1 base, the J end lost 5 bases, and 9 bases lay between the germline ends. Here the CDR3 reads CASSLGQDNEQYF. CDR3 coding DNA: TGTGCCAGCAGCTTAGGACAGGACAACGAGCAGTACTTC.

The chain links TRBV27 to TRBJ1-5; 9 positions agree with TRBD1. The CDR3 sequence is 14 residues long. Germline CDR1 is MNHEY and CDR2 is SMNVEV (reference sequence). Losses at the gene ends were 6 bases for V and 5 bases for J; bases not matched to a gene: 5. CDR3 sequence: CASSPGQGYQPQHF. Here the CDR3 DNA reads TGTGCCAGCAGCCCTGGACAGGGGTATCAGCCCCAGCATTTT.

The gene calls are TRBV14 and TRBJ2-1; D may be TRBD1 (7 bases). This CDR3 region has 14 residues. Germline values: CDR1 SGHDN, CDR2 FVKESK. V lost 5 bases and J lost 13, with 21 bases in between. The CDR3 region has the DNA TGTGCCAGCAGCGCGGGACAGTCTAATCGTCGTCAGTTCTTC. Protein sequence: CASSAGQSNRRQFF.

This chain connects TRBV19 to TRBJ2-5; 11 bases agree with TRBD1. The CDR3 is 15 residues long. Germline V lookup: CDR1 LNHDA, CDR2 SQIVND (reference sequence). V lost 6 bases and J lost 7; bases outside the gene matches: 10. The CDR3 nucleotides read TGTGCCAGTAGACCCCGGACAGGGGGCAGGGGGACCCAGTACTTC. This encodes CASRPRTGGRGTQYF.

The V gene is TRBV6-2 or TRBV6-3, the J gene TRBJ1-2, with D possibly being TRBD1 (5 bases). Germline V gene lookup returns CDR1 MNHEY and CDR2 SVGEGT. The CDR3 consists of 15 residues. V dropped 6 bases and J dropped 8 bases, with 22 bases sitting between them. The CDR3 sequence is CASSHPSGGAEGYTF. The CDR3 nucleotides read TGTGCCAGCAGCCATCCCTCGGGAGGGGCAGAGGGCTACACCTTC.

The chain joins TRBV28 to TRBJ1-1; no firm D call. This CDR3 region has 14 residues. V lost 6 bases and J lost 1, with 12 bases in between. Germline loops: CDR1 MDHEN, CDR2 SYDVKM. The CDR3 loop is CASSPGLRNTEAFF. Here the CDR3 DNA reads TGTGCCAGCAGCCCGGGCCTGCGGAACACTGAAGCTTTCTTT.

The chain recombines TRBV7-2 with TRBJ1-1; D is uncertain. V was shortened by 0 bases and J by 4 bases, with 6 bases between the two germline ends. Per germline, CDR1 SGHTA and CDR2 FQGNSA. This CDR3 has 13 amino acids. DNA of the CDR3: TGTGCCAGCAGCTTAGCTTGGGGCACTGAAGCTTTCTTT. Translating it yields CASSLAWGTEAFF.

The chain uses TRBV4-3 and TRBJ1-2; possibly TRBD1 for D (6 bases). Germline CDR1 and CDR2: LGHNA and YSLEER. The germline V and J ends were trimmed by 1 base and 5 bases, with 14 bases remaining between them. The length of the CDR3 is 15 residues. This CDR3 is CASSQVLGQQYGYTF. CDR3 coding DNA: TGCGCCAGCAGCCAAGTTCTCGGACAGCAATATGGCTACACCTTC.

This chain joins TRBV11-3 and TRBJ2-2; 8 bases map to TRBD2. The CDR3 spans 16 residues. V lost 0 bases and J lost 5; bases outside the gene matches: 5. From germline, CDR1 is SGHNT and CDR2 YENEEA. DNA for the CDR3: TGTGCCAGCAGCTTAGATTACGGGAGGGGGACCGGGGAGCTGTTTTTT. Amino acids: CASSLDYGRGTGELFF.

The V gene is TRBV2, the J gene TRBJ1-1, with 7 nucleotides matching TRBD1. Germline V gene sequence: CDR1 SNHLY, CDR2 FYNNEI. This CDR3 region has 15 residues. V dropped 4 bases and J dropped 4; count of bases not matched to a gene: 9. CDR3 loop: CASSVDRVGGTEAFF. Written as DNA, the CDR3 is TGTGCCAGCAGTGTTGACAGGGTGGGTGGCACTGAAGCTTTCTTT.

The chain recombines TRBV11-1 with TRBJ2-7; TRBD2 agrees at 9 bases. Germline V CDR1 and CDR2: SGHAT, FQDESV (reference sequence). The CDR3 spans 15 residues. With 2 bases clipped from V and 8 bases from J, the junction kept 10 bases outside the gene matches. The CDR3 DNA reads as TGTGCCAGCAGCTTATTCTCTAGCGGGATCGACAAGCAGTACTTC. Translated, it gives CASSLFSSGIDKQYF.

This chain connects TRBV5-4 to TRBJ2-5; no reliable D call. Germline assignment: CDR1 SGHNT and CDR2 YYREEE (reference sequence). This CDR3 is 15 amino acids long. The V gene lost 1 base and the J gene lost 0 bases, with 10 bases spanning the gap. CDR3: CASSLLGRDQETQYF. CDR3 coding DNA: TGTGCCAGCAGCTTGCTCGGCAGAGACCAAGAGACCCAGTACTTC.